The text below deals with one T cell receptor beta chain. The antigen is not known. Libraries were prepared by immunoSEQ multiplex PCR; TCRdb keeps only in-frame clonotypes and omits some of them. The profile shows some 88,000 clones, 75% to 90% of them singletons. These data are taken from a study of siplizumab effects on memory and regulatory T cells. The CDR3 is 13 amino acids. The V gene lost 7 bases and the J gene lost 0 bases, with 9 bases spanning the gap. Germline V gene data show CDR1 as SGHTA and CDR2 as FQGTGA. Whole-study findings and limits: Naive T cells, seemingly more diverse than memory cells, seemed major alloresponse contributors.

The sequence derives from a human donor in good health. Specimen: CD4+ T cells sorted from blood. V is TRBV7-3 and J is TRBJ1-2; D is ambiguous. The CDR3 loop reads CASTPMTNYGYTF. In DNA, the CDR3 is TGTGCCAGCACCCCCATGACTAACTATGGCTACACCTTC.